This T cell receptor beta chain was observed in a study of CD8+CD57+ T cells in acquired aplastic anemia. As for the study in general: The average for DNA from sorted CD4+ and CD8+ cells was roughly 3 ug. General study points: Overlap between patients and controls comprised about 28 CD8+ CDR3 sequences. No significant patient-versus-control difference appeared in CD8+ Simpson's diversity.

The germline V gene has CDR1 SGHDN and CDR2 FVKESK. There are 13 residues in the CDR3. Genomic DNA provided the template from which TCR beta VDJ and CDR3 profiles were obtained. TCRdb re-called the reads with MiXCR, one entry per CDR3 protein. The data hold approximately 200,000 distinct CDR3 sequences, with over 60% observed a single time. As concerns this clonotype: Its antigen is not identified. One end of the junction varies from germline; a read error may be responsible.

This clonotype was sampled from a human donor with severe aplastic anemia or a healthy control (not recorded which). This rearrangement joins TRBV14 to TRBJ2-4; 13 bases are a match to TRBD2. Sample: sorted CD4+, CD8+, or CD8+CD57+ T cells (not recorded which) from PBMCs. DNA for the CDR3: TGTGCCGGCAGCCTGGGACTAGCGGGGATTCAGTACTTC. Amino acids: CAGSLGLAGIQYF.